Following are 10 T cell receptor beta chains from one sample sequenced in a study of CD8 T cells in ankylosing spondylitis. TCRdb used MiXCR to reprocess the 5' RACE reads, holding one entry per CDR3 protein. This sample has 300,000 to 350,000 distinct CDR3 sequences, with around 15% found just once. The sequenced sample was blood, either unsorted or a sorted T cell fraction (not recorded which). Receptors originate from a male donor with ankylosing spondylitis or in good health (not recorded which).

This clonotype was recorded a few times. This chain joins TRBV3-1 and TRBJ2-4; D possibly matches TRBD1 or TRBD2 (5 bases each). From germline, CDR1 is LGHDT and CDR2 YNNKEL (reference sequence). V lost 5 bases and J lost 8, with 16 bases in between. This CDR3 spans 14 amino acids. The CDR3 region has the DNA TGTGCCAGCAGCTTCGAGGGTAGGGGAGACATTCAGTACTTC. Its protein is CASSFEGRGDIQYF. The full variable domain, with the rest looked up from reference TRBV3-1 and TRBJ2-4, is DTAVSQTPKYLVTQMGNDKSIKCEQNLGHDTMYWYKQDSKKFLKIMFSYNNKELIINETVPNRFSPKSPDKAHLNLHINSLELGDSAVYFCASSFEGRGDIQYFGAGTRLSVL.

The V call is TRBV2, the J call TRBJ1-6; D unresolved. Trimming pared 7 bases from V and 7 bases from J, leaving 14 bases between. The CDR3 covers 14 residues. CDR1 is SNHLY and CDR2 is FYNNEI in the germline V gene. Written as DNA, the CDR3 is TGTGCCAGCACTCCAGTAGTGAGGAATTCACCCCTCCACTTT. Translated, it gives CASTPVVRNSPLHF. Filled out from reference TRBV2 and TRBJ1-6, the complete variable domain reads EPEVTQTPSHQVTQMGQEVILRCVPISNHLYFYWYRQILGQKVEFLVSFYNNEISEKSEIFDDQFSVERPDGSNFTLKIRSTKLEDSAMYFCASTPVVRNSPLHFGNGTRLTVT.

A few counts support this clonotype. In DNA, the CDR3 is TGCAGCGCCCGTCTGAACCAAGAGACCCAGTACTTC. This translates into CSARLNQETQYF. This chain joins TRBV29-1 and TRBJ2-5, with unresolved D. V lost 7 bases to trimming and J lost 0 bases, with 9 bases between them. Germline V CDR1 and CDR2: SQVTM, ANQGSEA. This CDR3 is built from 12 residues. Filled out from reference TRBV29-1 and TRBJ2-5, the complete variable domain reads SAVISQKPSRDICQRGTSLTIQCQVDSQVTMMFWYRQQPGQSLTLIATANQGSEATYESGFVIDKFPISRPNLTFSTLTVSNMSPEDSSIYLCSARLNQETQYFGPGTRLLVL.

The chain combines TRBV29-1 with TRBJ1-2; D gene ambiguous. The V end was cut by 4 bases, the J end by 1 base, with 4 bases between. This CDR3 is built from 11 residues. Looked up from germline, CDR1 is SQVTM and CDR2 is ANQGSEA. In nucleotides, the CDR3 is TGCAGCGTTGCGATTAACTATGGCTACACCTTC. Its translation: CSVAINYGYTF. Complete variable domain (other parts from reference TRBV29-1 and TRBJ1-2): SAVISQKPSRDICQRGTSLTIQCQVDSQVTMMFWYRQQPGQSLTLIATANQGSEATYESGFVIDKFPISRPNLTFSTLTVSNMSPEDSSIYLCSVAINYGYTFGSGTRLTVV.

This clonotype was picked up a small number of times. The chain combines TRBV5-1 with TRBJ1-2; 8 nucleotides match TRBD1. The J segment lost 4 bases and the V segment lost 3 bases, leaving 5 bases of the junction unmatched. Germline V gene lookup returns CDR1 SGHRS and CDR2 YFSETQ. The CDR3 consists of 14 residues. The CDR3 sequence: CASSYGQGGYGYTF. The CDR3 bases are TGCGCCAGCAGCTACGGACAGGGAGGCTATGGCTACACCTTC.

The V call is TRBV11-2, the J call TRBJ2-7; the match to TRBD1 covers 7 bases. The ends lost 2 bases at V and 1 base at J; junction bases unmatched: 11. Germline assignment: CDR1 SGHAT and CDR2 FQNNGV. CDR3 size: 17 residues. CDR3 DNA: TGTGCCAGCAGCTTATTCGCCGGGACAGCCCATTCCTACGAGCAGTACTTC. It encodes CASSLFAGTAHSYEQYF. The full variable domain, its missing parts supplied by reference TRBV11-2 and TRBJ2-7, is EAGVAQSPRYKIIEKRQSVAFWCNPISGHATLYWYQQILGQGPKLLIQFQNNGVVDDSQLPKDRFSAERLKGVDSTLKIQPAKLEDSAVYLCASSLFAGTAHSYEQYFGPGTRLTVT.

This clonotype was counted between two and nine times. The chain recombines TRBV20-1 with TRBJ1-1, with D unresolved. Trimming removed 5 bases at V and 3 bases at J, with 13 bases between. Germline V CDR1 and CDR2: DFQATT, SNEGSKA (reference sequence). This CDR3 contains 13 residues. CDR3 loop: CSAGGRADTEAFF. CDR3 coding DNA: TGCAGTGCTGGAGGGAGGGCGGACACTGAAGCTTTCTTT.

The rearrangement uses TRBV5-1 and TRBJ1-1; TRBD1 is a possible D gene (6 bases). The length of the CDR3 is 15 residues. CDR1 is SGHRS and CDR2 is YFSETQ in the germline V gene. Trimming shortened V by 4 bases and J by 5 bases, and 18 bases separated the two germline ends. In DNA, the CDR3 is TGCGCCAGCAGCGAGACGGGGGCTGGGGGGACTGAAGCTTTCTTT. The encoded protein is CASSETGAGGTEAFF. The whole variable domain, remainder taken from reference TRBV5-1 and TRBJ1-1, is KAGVTQTPRYLIKTRGQQVTLSCSPISGHRSVSWYQQTPGQGLQFLFEYFSETQRNKGNFPGRFSGRQFSNSRSEMNVSTLELGDSALYLCASSETGAGGTEAFFGQGTRLTVV.

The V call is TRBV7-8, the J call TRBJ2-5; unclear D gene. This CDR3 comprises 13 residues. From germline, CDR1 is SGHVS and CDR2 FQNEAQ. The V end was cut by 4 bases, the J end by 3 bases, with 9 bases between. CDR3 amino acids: CASSSDLKETQYF. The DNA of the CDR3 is TGTGCCAGCAGCTCCGACCTAAAAGAGACCCAGTACTTC.

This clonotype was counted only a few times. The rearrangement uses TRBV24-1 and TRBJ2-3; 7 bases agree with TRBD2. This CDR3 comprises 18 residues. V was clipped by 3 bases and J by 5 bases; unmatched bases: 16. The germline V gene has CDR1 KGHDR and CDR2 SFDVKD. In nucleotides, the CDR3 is TGTGCCACCAGTGATCGTTCCCCTGGCGGGAGTAGTCTAGATACGCAGTATTTT. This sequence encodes CATSDRSPGGSSLDTQYF.